These 9 T cell receptor beta chains were all obtained from the same sample, sequenced in a study of identical twins. From the 5' RACE reads, TCRdb called clonotypes with MiXCR, one entry per CDR3 protein. Of 1.5 million to 2 million distinct CDR3 sequences in the sample, about 32% were seen once. Sequencing input: cord blood. These receptors were collected from a newborn girl in good health.

This chain joins TRBV9 and TRBJ2-1; D may match TRBD1 or TRBD2 (6 bases each). This CDR3 spans 15 amino acids. V lost 3 bases, J lost 3 bases, and 13 bases lay in between. CDR1 and CDR2 from the germline V gene are SGDLS and YYNGEE. The CDR3 sequence: CASSAGGFSYNEQFF. The CDR3 DNA follows: TGTGCCAGCAGCGCCGGGGGCTTTAGCTACAATGAGCAGTTCTTC. Full variable domain (outside the CDR3, taken from reference TRBV9 and TRBJ2-1): DSGVTQTPKHLITATGQRVTLRCSPRSGDLSVYWYQQSLDQGLQFLIQYYNGEERAKGNILERFSAQQFPDLHSELNLSSLELGDSALYFCASSAGGFSYNEQFFGPGTRLTVL.

The gene calls are TRBV12-3 or TRBV12-4 and TRBJ2-7, with 9 positions matching TRBD2. There are 15 residues in the CDR3. Trimming removed 2 bases from V and 4 bases from J; junction bases left unmatched: 6. The CDR3 DNA reads TGTGCCAGCAGTTTAATCGCGGGAGGGGGGTACGAGCAGTACTTC. Its translation: CASSLIAGGGYEQYF.

The chain has TRBV20-1 and TRBJ2-7, with a possible D match to TRBD2 (6 bases). CDR1 DFQATT and CDR2 SNEGSKA come from the germline V gene (reference sequence). The V end lost 0 bases, the J end lost 3 bases, and 15 bases lay between the germline ends. This CDR3 spans 15 amino acids. CDR3 nucleotides: TGCAGTGCTAGAGATCCGGCTAGCGCCTTCTACGAGCAGTACTTC. Its translation is CSARDPASAFYEQYF.

The sample holds a few counts of this clonotype. This chain uses TRBV6-1 with TRBJ2-4; no definite D call. CDR3 size: 15 residues. V was clipped by 3 bases and J by 1 base, with 10 bases between them. Germline CDR1 and CDR2: MNHNS and SASEGT. This CDR3 reads CASSDWAKAKNIQYF. CDR3 nucleotides: TGTGCCAGCAGTGACTGGGCGAAGGCCAAAAACATTCAGTACTTC.

This clonotype was counted a few times. This chain uses TRBV5-1 with TRBJ2-1, with 8 positions matching TRBD2. The CDR3 sequence is 16 residues long. Germline V gene lookup returns CDR1 SGHRS and CDR2 YFSETQ. Germline trimming cut 2 bases from V and 4 bases from J; bases unmatched to any gene: 8. CDR3 DNA: TGCGCCAGCAGCTTAACGATTAGCGGGGATTACAATGAGCAGTTCTTC. It translates to CASSLTISGDYNEQFF.

A note on this clonotype: A read error may explain this, as a much larger clone is one base away. This sequence joins TRBV7-2 and TRBJ2-3; D is undetermined. V was trimmed by 8 bases and J by 6 bases, leaving 9 bases between them. This CDR3 is built from 11 residues. The germline CDR1 and CDR2 sequences are SGHTA and FQGNSA. For the CDR3, the DNA is TGTGCCAGCGGCCGCCACGATACGCAGTATTTT. Its protein product is CASGRHDTQYF.

The chain couples TRBV27 to TRBJ2-3; maybe TRBD2 (6 bases). Germline CDR1 and CDR2: MNHEY and SMNVEV (reference sequence). The length of the CDR3 is 15 residues. Trimming pared 7 bases from V and 5 bases from J, leaving 19 bases between. Here the CDR3 reads CASMTTLARKDTQYF. The CDR3 coding sequence is TGTGCCAGCATGACTACTCTAGCGCGTAAAGATACGCAGTATTTT.

This clonotype was observed a few times. This sequence joins TRBV28 and TRBJ2-3, with 12 bases that match TRBD2. Germline assignment: CDR1 MDHEN and CDR2 SYDVKM. V lost 2 bases and J lost 1; bases outside the gene matches: 7. This CDR3 has 18 residues. Here the CDR3 DNA reads TGTGCCAGCAGTTTACTAGCGGGAGGGCCTAAGGGCACAGATACGCAGTATTTT. This sequence encodes CASSLLAGGPKGTDTQYF.

Comments on this clonotype: This may be a read error, as it is one base from a much larger clone. The chain links TRBV29-1 to TRBJ1-2, with unresolved D. Germline V gene sequence: CDR1 SQVTM, CDR2 ANQGSEA. The CDR3 is made up of 13 amino acids. The CDR3 nucleotides are TGCAGCGGTGAAGTACAGTCAAAGAGGGGCTACACCTTC. Protein sequence: CSGEVQSKRGYTF.